The rows below give T cell receptor beta chains drawn from one sample of a study of cytomegalovirus exposure and HLA in healthy donors. Method: immunoSEQ multiplex PCR; TCRdb's copy keeps in-frame clones and lacks some. The data contain around 110,000 clones, 70% to 80% of them singletons. The sequencing input was PBMCs. The origin of the receptors is a young woman in good health and CMV-seronegative. The CDR3 runs from the conserved cysteine through the conserved F or W. The D gene is left open where the match is weak. The size field is filled for only some rows; it gives once, few, many or a size class.

TRBD2,TRBV4-1,TRBJ2-7,once,15,CASSLDRGGLYEQYF,TGCGCCAGCAGCCTGGATCGGGGGGGCCTTTACGAGCAGTACTTC
-,TRBV4-1,TRBJ1-1,-,18,CASSQEGQRLRGVTEAFF,TGCGCCAGCAGCCAAGAGGGGCAGAGGCTTCGGGGGGTCACTGAAGCTTTCTTT
-,TRBV6-4,TRBJ1-1,once,15,CASSDSVGGNTEAFF,TGTGCCAGCAGTGACTCAGTGGGAGGGAACACTGAAGCTTTCTTT
-,TRBV4-2,TRBJ2-7,-,15,CASSQLRGGSYEQYF,TGTGCCAGCAGCCAGTTGCGGGGTGGTTCCTACGAGCAGTACTTC
TRBD1,TRBV6-5,TRBJ1-2,-,14,CASTRSGTEHGYTF,TGTGCCAGCACCAGGTCGGGGACAGAGCATGGCTACACCTTC
TRBD2,TRBV19,TRBJ2-3,-,18,CASSIRRGGSLRTDTQYF,TGTGCCAGTAGTATAAGGCGGGGGGGTTCCCTCCGCACAGATACGCAGTATTTT
-,TRBV6-1,TRBJ2-1,few,13,CASTPSVQYEQFF,TGTGCCAGCACCCCTAGCGTGCAGTATGAGCAGTTCTTC
TRBD2,TRBV5-1,TRBJ2-1,few,16,CASSKLTSGAFNEQFF,TGCGCCAGCAGCAAGCTGACTAGCGGGGCTTTCAATGAGCAGTTCTTC
TRBD1,TRBV6-1,TRBJ2-2,-,17,CASSGPLGQGDTGELFF,TGTGCCAGCAGTGGGCCTCTGGGACAGGGAGACACCGGGGAGCTGTTTTTT
-,TRBV5-5,TRBJ1-5,-,16,CASSLGGRGSNQPQHF,TGTGCCAGCAGCTTGGGAGGGCGGGGTAGCAATCAGCCCCAGCATTTT
TRBD1,TRBV4-1,TRBJ2-6,-,18,CASSQAGTGAGGANVLTF,TGCGCCAGCAGCCAAGCCGGGACAGGGGCGGGTGGGGCCAACGTCCTGACTTTC
-,TRBV21-1,TRBJ1-1,once,16,CASSPRTAVPNAEAFF,TGTGCCAGCAGCCCACGGACAGCCGTCCCGAACGCTGAAGCTTTCTTT
-,TRBV6-5,TRBJ1-3,few,15,CASSPDRISGNTIYF,TGTGCCAGCAGTCCGGACAGAATCTCTGGAAACACCATATATTTT
TRBD1,TRBV7-6,TRBJ2-7,once,15,CASSWRQGLNDEQYF,TGTGCCAGCAGTTGGCGACAGGGGTTGAACGACGAGCAGTACTTC
TRBD2,TRBV6-6,TRBJ2-3,-,15,CASIGTSGNTDTQYF,TGTGCCAGCATCGGGACTAGCGGAAACACAGATACCCAGTATTTT
TRBD1,TRBV28,TRBJ1-3,-,16,CASTLQGTHSGNTIYF,TGTGCCAGCACGCTACAGGGGACCCACTCTGGAAACACCATATATTTT
-,TRBV4-1,TRBJ1-5,-,14,CASSQDSGYQPQHF,TGCGCCAGCAGCCAAGATTCAGGGTACCAGCCCCAGCATTTT
TRBD1,TRBV5-1,TRBJ1-4,-,17,CASRPPGTEGPNEKLFF,TGCGCCAGCAGACCCCCCGGGACAGAGGGCCCTAATGAAAAACTGTTTTTT
-,TRBV6-5,TRBJ1-1,-,14,CASKIDRLRTEAFF,TGTGCCAGCAAGATTGACAGACTGAGGACTGAAGCTTTCTTT
TRBD2,TRBV11-2,TRBJ2-1,few,15,CASSLAAGGYNEQFF,TGTGCCAGCAGCTTAGCTGCGGGGGGGTACAATGAGCAGTTCTTC
-,TRBV5-1,TRBJ1-2,-,15,CASSLVGGRDYGYTF,TGCGCCAGCAGCTTGGTAGGCGGTAGAGACTATGGCTACACCTTC
TRBD1,TRBV6-1,TRBJ1-2,-,14,CASSVGQLNYGYTF,TGTGCCAGCAGCGTGGGACAGCTTAACTATGGCTACACCTTC
-,TRBV28,TRBJ2-1,once,16,CASSFNEGRSFGEQFF,TGTGCCAGCAGTTTTAATGAGGGAAGGAGTTTTGGTGAGCAGTTCTTC
TRBD1,TRBV5-1,TRBJ1-4,-,15,CASSLTGGTNEKLFF,TGCGCCAGCAGCTTAACAGGGGGGACTAATGAAAAACTGTTTTTT
TRBD2,TRBV5-1,TRBJ2-7,-,16,CASSLGPSGGKYEQYF,TGCGCCAGCAGCTTGGGTCCTAGCGGGGGGAAATACGAGCAGTACTTC
-,TRBV30,TRBJ2-3,once,11,CAWAGADTQYF,TGTGCCTGGGCAGGGGCAGATACGCAGTATTTT
TRBD1,TRBV5-6,TRBJ1-1,-,15,CASSSEAGTGSEAFF,TGTGCCAGCAGCTCCGAAGCCGGGACAGGGAGTGAAGCTTTCTTT